A selection of T cell receptor beta chains follows, all from one sample in a study of cytomegalovirus exposure and HLA in healthy donors. Measured with immunoSEQ multiplex PCR; TCRdb has only the in-frame clones, and not every one. The table shows under 130,000 clones, with about four fifths occurring only once. Material: PBMCs. Source of these receptors: a man aged 25-40 years in good health and CMV-seronegative. Each CDR3 is given with its conserved first and last residue. Fields, in order: V gene, D gene, J gene, clone size, CDR3 DNA, CDR3 protein. D genes are given only for firm matches. Only some rows state a clone size, as once, few, many or a class for expanded clones.

TRBV27	.	TRBJ1-1	.	TGTGCCAGCAGTTTATATCCAGGTCTTATCACTGAAGCTTTCTTT	CASSLYPGLITEAFF
TRBV5-1	TRBD1	TRBJ2-6	.	TGCGCCAGCAGCTTGGACCGGACAGGGTCTGGGGCCAACGTCCTGACTTTC	CASSLDRTGSGANVLTF
TRBV7-6	.	TRBJ2-1	.	TGTGCCAGCAGTCCCGGGACCTACAATGAGCAGTTCTTC	CASSPGTYNEQFF
TRBV5-1	TRBD1	TRBJ1-1	once	TGCGCCAGCAGCTTGGAGGGACAGGGAACTGAAGCTTTCTTT	CASSLEGQGTEAFF
TRBV7-2	TRBD1	TRBJ1-2	.	TGTGCCAGCAGCCGGGACAGAAACTATGGCTACACCTTC	CASSRDRNYGYTF
TRBV27	TRBD2	TRBJ2-1	.	TGTGCCAGCAGTCTCGGCGGGAGGTGGGATGAGCAGTTCTTC	CASSLGGRWDEQFF
TRBV7-3	.	TRBJ2-2	.	TGTGCCAGCAGCTTAACCGGGATCCAGGCCGGGGAGCTGTTTTTT	CASSLTGIQAGELFF
TRBV7-8	TRBD1	TRBJ2-5	few	TGTGCCAGCAGCTCCCGGACAGGGCAAGAGACCCAGTACTTC	CASSSRTGQETQYF
TRBV7-3	.	TRBJ2-1	.	TGTGCCAGCAGCCCCCGAGGGGGATCCTACAATGAGCAGTTCTTC	CASSPRGGSYNEQFF
TRBV4-3	.	TRBJ2-7	few	TGCGCCAGCAGCCAAGTGCCAGGGTCCTCTTTCTACGAGCAGTACTTC	CASSQVPGSSFYEQYF
TRBV5-1	TRBD1	TRBJ2-1	.	TGCGCCAGCAGCTCGGGGACAGATTACAATGAGCAGTTCTTC	CASSSGTDYNEQFF
TRBV5-5	TRBD1	TRBJ2-7	.	TGTGCCAGCAGCCCCGGACAGGGGGCCTACGAGCAGTACTTC	CASSPGQGAYEQYF
TRBV7-9	.	TRBJ1-2	.	TGTGCCAGCAGCGGCCGTCCGGGAGTAGGCTATGGCTACACCTTC	CASSGRPGVGYGYTF